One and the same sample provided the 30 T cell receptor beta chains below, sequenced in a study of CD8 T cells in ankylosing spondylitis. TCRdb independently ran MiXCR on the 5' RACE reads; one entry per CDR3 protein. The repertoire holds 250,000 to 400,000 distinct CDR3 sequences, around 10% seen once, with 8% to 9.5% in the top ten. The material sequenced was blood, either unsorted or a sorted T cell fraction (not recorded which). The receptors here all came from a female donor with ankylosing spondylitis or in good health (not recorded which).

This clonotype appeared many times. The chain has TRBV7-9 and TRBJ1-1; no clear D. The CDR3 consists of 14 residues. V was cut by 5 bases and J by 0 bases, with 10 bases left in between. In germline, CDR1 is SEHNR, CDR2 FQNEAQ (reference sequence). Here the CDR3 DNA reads TGTGCCAGCAGCGTGGAACTGATGAACACTGAAGCTTTCTTT. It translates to CASSVELMNTEAFF.

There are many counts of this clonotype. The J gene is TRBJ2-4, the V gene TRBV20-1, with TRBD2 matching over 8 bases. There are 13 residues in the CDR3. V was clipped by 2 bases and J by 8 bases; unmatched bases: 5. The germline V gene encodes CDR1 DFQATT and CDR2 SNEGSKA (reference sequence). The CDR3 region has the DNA TGCAGTGCTAGACGTCGGGGGGGAGACATTCAGTACTTC. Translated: CSARRRGGDIQYF.

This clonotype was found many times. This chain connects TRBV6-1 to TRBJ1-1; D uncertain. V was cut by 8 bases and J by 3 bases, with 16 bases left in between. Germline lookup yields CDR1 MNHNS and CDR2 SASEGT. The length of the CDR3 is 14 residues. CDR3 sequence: CASATAPTYTEAFF. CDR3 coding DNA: TGTGCCAGCGCGACGGCGCCGACTTACACTGAAGCTTTCTTT.

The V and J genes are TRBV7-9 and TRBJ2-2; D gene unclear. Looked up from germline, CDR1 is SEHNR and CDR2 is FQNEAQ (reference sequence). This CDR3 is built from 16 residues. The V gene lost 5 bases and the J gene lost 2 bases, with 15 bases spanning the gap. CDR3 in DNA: TGTGCCAGCAGCACACACCCGACGCAAAACACCGGGGAGCTGTTTTTT. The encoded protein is CASSTHPTQNTGELFF.

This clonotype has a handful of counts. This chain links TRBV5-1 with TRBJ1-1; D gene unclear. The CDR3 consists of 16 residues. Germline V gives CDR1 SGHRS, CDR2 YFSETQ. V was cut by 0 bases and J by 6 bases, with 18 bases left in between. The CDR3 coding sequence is TGCGCCAGCAGCTTGGGCATCCTTGTACAATCCGCTGAAGCTTTCTTT. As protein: CASSLGILVQSAEAFF.

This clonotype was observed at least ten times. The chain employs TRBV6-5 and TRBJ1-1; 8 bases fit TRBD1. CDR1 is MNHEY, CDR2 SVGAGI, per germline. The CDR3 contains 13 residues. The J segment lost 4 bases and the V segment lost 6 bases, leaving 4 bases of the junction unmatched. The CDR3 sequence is CASSYRGVTEAFF. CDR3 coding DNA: TGTGCCAGCAGCTACAGGGGGGTCACTGAAGCTTTCTTT.

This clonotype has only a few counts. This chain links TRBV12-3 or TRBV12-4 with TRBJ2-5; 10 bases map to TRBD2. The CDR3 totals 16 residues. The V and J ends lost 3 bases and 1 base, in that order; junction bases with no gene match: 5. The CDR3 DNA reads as TGTGCCAGCAGTTTCATAGCGGGGGGCGTCCAAGAGACCCAGTACTTC. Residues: CASSFIAGGVQETQYF.

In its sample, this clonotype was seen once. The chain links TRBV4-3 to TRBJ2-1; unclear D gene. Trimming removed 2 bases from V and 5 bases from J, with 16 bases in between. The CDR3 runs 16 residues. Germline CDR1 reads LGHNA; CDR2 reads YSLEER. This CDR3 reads CASSQTVPKSNNEQFF. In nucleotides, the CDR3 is TGCGCCAGCAGCCAAACAGTCCCGAAGAGTAACAATGAGCAGTTCTTC.

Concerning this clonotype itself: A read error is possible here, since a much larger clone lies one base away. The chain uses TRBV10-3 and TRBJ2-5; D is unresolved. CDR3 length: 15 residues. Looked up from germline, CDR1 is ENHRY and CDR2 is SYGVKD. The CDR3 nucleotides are TGTGTCATCAGTCAGGATTCCGGACGGCAAGAGACCCAGTACTTC. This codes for CVISQDSGRQETQYF.

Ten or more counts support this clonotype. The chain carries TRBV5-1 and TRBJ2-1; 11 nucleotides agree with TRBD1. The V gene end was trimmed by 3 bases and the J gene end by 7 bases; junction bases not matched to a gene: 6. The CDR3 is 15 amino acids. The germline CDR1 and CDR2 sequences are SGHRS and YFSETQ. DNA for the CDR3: TGCGCCAGCAGCTCTCCGGGACAGGGGGGAAATGAGCAGTTCTTC. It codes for CASSSPGQGGNEQFF.

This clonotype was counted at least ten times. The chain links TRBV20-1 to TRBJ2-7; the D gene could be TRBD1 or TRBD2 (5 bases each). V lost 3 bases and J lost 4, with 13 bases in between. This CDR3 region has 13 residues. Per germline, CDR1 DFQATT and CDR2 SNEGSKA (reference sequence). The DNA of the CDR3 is TGCAGTGCTAGGCGTGACGAGGGGTACGAGCAGTACTTC. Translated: CSARRDEGYEQYF.

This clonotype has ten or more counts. The CDR3 here is CASNLAGGDTQYF. In DNA form, the CDR3 reads TGCGCCAGCAACTTAGCGGGGGGGGATACGCAGTATTTT. This chain links TRBV5-1 with TRBJ2-3; 11 bases are shared with TRBD2. The CDR3 contains 13 residues. The V segment lost 6 bases and the J segment 6 bases; nucleotides outside the gene matches: 3. Germline V lookup: CDR1 SGHRS, CDR2 YFSETQ. Together with reference TRBV5-1 and TRBJ2-3, the CDR3 gives the full variable domain: KAGVTQTPRYLIKTRGQQVTLSCSPISGHRSVSWYQQTPGQGLQFLFEYFSETQRNKGNFPGRFSGRQFSNSRSEMNVSTLELGDSALYLCASNLAGGDTQYFGPGTRLTVL.

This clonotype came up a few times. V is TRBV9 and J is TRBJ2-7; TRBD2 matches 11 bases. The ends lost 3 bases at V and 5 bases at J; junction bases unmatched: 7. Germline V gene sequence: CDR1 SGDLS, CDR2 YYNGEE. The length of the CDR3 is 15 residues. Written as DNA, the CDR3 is TGTGCCAGCAGCGCTTGGACTAGCGGGTCTGACGAGCAGTACTTC. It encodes CASSAWTSGSDEQYF.

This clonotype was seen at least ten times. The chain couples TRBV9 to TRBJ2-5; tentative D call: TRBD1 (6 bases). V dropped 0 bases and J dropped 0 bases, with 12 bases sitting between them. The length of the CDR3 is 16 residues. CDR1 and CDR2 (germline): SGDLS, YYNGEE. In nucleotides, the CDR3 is TGTGCCAGCAGCGTAGCGGGACACCATAACCAAGAGACCCAGTACTTC. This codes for CASSVAGHHNQETQYF. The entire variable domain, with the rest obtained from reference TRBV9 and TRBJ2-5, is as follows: DSGVTQTPKHLITATGQRVTLRCSPRSGDLSVYWYQQSLDQGLQFLIQYYNGEERAKGNILERFSAQQFPDLHSELNLSSLELGDSALYFCASSVAGHHNQETQYFGPGTRLLVL.

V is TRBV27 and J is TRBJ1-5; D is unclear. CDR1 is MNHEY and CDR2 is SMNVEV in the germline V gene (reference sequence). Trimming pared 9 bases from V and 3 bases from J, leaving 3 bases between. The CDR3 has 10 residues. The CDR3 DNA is TGTGCCAGATTCAATCAGCCCCAGCATTTT. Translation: CARFNQPQHF.

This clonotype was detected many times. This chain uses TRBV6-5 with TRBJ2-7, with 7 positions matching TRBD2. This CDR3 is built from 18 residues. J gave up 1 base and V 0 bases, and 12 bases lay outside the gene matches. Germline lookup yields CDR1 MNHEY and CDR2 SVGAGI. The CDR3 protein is CASSYSLLGGKTSYEQYF. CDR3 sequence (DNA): TGTGCCAGCAGTTACTCACTCTTGGGGGGGAAAACTTCCTACGAGCAGTACTTC.

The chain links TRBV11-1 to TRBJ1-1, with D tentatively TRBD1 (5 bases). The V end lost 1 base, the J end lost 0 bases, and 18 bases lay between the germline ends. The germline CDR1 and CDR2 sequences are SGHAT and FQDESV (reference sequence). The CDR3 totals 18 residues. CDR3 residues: CASSLDPEGMPMNTEAFF. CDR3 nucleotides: TGTGCCAGCAGCTTAGATCCAGAGGGGATGCCGATGAACACTGAAGCTTTCTTT.

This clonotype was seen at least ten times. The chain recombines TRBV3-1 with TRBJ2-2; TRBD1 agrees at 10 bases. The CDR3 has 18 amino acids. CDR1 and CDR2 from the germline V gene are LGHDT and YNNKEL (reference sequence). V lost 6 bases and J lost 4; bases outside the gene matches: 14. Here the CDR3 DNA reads TGTGCCAGCAGACCTTCGCCGGGACAGGGGTTATTCACCGGGGAGCTGTTTTTT. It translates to CASRPSPGQGLFTGELFF.

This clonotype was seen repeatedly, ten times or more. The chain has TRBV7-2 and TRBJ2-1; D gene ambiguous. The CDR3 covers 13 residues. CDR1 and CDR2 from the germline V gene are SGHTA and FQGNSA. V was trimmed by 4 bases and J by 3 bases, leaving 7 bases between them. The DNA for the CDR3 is TGTGCCAGCAGCTCCGAAATCTACAATGAGCAGTTCTTC. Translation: CASSSEIYNEQFF.

The CDR3 loop is CASSQGEQGGTQYF. The DNA of the CDR3 is TGTGCCAGCAGCCAAGGGGAACAGGGTGGTACGCAGTATTTT. The gene calls are TRBV3-1 and TRBJ2-3, with a weak D call TRBD1 (6 bases). Germline V gives CDR1 LGHDT, CDR2 YNNKEL (reference sequence). V shed 1 base and J shed 8 bases, with 13 bases lying between them. The CDR3 spans 14 residues.

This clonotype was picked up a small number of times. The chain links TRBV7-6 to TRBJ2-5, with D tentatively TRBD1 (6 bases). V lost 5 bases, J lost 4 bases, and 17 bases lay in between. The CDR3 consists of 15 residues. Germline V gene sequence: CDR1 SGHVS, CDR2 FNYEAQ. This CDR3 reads CASSLRSRGGETQYF. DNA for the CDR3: TGTGCCAGCAGCCTACGATCCCGAGGGGGAGAGACCCAGTACTTC. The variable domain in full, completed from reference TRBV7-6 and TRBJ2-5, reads GAGVSQSPRYKVTKRGQDVALRCDPISGHVSLYWYRQALGQGPEFLTYFNYEAQQDKSGLPNDRFSAERPEGSISTLTIQRTEQRDSAMYRCASSLRSRGGETQYFGPGTRLLVL.

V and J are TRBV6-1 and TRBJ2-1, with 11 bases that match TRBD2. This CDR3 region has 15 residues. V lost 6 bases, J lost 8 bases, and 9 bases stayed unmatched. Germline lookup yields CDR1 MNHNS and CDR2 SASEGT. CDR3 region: CASSPLAGGADEQFF. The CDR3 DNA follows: TGTGCCAGCAGCCCTTTAGCGGGGGGGGCGGATGAGCAGTTCTTC.

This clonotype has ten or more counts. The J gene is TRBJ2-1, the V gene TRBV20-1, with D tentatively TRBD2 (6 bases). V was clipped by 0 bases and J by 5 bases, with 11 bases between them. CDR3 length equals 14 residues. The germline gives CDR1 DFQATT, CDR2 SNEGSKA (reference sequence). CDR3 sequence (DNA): TGCAGTGCTAGAGATCCGGGACTCAACAATGAGCAGTTCTTC. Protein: CSARDPGLNNEQFF.

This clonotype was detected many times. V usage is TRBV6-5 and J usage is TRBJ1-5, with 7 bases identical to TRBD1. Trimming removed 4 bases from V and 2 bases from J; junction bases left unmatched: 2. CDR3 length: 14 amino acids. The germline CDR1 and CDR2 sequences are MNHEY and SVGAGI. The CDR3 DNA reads TGTGCCAGCAGTTCCACAGGGGGCAATCAGCCCCAGCATTTT. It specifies CASSSTGGNQPQHF.

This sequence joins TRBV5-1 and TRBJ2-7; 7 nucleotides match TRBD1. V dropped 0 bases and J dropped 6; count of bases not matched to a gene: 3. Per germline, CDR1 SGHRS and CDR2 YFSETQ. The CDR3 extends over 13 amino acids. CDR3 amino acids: CASSLEEGAEQYF. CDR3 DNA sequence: TGCGCCAGCAGCTTGGAAGAGGGGGCCGAGCAGTACTTC.

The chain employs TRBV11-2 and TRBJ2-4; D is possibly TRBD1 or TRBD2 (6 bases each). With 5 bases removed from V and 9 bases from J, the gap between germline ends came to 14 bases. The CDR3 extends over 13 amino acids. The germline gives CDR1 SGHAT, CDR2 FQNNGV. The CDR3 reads CASSGGLAGIQYF. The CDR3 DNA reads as TGTGCCAGCAGCGGGGGGCTGGCGGGCATTCAGTACTTC. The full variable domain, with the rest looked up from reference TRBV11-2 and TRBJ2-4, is EAGVAQSPRYKIIEKRQSVAFWCNPISGHATLYWYQQILGQGPKLLIQFQNNGVVDDSQLPKDRFSAERLKGVDSTLKIQPAKLEDSAVYLCASSGGLAGIQYFGAGTRLSVL.

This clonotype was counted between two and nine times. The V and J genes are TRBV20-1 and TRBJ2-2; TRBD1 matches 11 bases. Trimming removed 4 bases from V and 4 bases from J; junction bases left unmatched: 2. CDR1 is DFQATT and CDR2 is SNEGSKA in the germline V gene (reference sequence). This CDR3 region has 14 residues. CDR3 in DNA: TGCAGTGCTAAGGACAGGGGGCGCACCGGGGAGCTGTTTTTT. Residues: CSAKDRGRTGELFF.

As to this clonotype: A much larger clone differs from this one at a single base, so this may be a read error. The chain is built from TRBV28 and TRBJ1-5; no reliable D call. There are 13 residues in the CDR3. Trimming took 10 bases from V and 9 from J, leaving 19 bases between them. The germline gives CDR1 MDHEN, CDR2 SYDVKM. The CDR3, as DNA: TGTGCCACTACGCAGCGGAGGGTTCGGCCCCAGCATTTT. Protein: CATTQRRVRPQHF.

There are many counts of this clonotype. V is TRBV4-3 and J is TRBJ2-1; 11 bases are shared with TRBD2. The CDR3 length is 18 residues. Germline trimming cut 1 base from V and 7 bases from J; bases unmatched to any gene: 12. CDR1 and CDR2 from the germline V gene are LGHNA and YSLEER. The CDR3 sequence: CASSQGASGRRRGNEQFF. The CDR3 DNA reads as TGCGCCAGCAGCCAAGGAGCTAGCGGGAGGCGCCGGGGGAATGAGCAGTTCTTC.

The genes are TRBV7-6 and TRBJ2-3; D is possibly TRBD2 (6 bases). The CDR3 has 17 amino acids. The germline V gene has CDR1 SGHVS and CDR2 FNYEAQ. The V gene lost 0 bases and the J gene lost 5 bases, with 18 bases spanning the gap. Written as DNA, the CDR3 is TGTGCCAGCAGCTTAGCCAAGTGGACGGGAGCGGGAGATACGCAGTATTTT. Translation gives CASSLAKWTGAGDTQYF.